The subject of this entry is one T cell receptor beta chain. In the same sample, other DNA sequences code for this CDR3. Cohort allocation depended upon clinical history that participants reported. Cohort 3 donors were reported recovered after two negative PCRs, clearance, or symptom resolution. Germline lookup yields CDR1 SNHLY and CDR2 FYNNEI. J gave up 3 bases and V 3 bases, and 5 bases lay outside the gene matches. This CDR3 contains 15 residues. Assay used: immunoSEQ multiplex PCR; TCRdb lists only in-frame clones, some missing. The sample records tens of thousands of clones, more than 85% being singletons. The record originates from a study of blood T cell repertoires in COVID-19.

This TCR derives from a woman aged 50 to 60 who had recovered from COVID-19. The sequenced material came from PBMCs or T cells enriched from blood (not recorded which). The chain couples TRBV2 to TRBJ2-1; the match to TRBD2 covers 7 bases. Here the CDR3 reads CASSEQRGSYNEQFF. The CDR3 DNA is TGTGCCAGCAGTGAGCAGCGGGGCAGCTACAATGAGCAGTTCTTC.